A single sample is the source of the 16 T cell receptor beta chains below, sequenced in a study of cytotoxic CD8 clonotypes in ibrutinib-treated CLL. The data were produced by immunoSEQ multiplex PCR, yet TCRdb's version contains in-frame clones alone and is incomplete. The sample holds 130,000 or so clones, around four fifths seen once. This specimen was PBMCs, taken after 24 months of ibrutinib treatment. Receptor source: a human donor with chronic lymphocytic leukemia.

The V call is TRBV6-5, the J call TRBJ1-6, with D unclear. V was pared by 0 bases and J by 7 bases, with 4 bases between. The CDR3 is made up of 13 amino acids. The V gene's germline CDR1 is MNHEY and CDR2 SVGAGI. CDR3 in DNA: TGTGCCAGCAGTTACTCAGGGAATTCACCCCTCCACTTT. Translating gives CASSYSGNSPLHF.

This clone was observed once. The chain couples TRBV30 to TRBJ2-7; D ambiguous. The germline gives CDR1 GTSNPN, CDR2 SVGIG (reference sequence). Trimming pared 3 bases from V and 0 bases from J, leaving 9 bases between. CDR3 length: 13 amino acids. The CDR3 sequence: CAWRSGPSYEQYF. The DNA of the CDR3 is TGTGCCTGGAGATCCGGGCCCTCCTACGAGCAGTACTTC. The variable domain in full, completed from reference TRBV30 and TRBJ2-7, reads SQTIHQWPATLVQPVGSPLSLECTVEGTSNPNLYWYRQAAGRGLQLLFYSVGIGQISSEVPQNLSASRPQDRQFILSSKKLLLSDSGFYLCAWRSGPSYEQYFGPGTRLTVT.

CDR3 bases: TGTGCCAGCAGCCTCGGAGGGGCCCAAAGCTACAATGAGCAGTTCTTC. Translation: CASSLGGAQSYNEQFF. The chain combines TRBV9 with TRBJ2-1; a possible D gene is TRBD2 (6 bases). With 4 bases removed from V and 3 bases from J, the gap between germline ends came to 17 bases. This CDR3 is built from 16 residues. CDR1 is SGDLS, CDR2 YYNGEE, per germline.

The CDR3 DNA reads as TGTGCCAGTAGTTCCCGGGCGGGGAACACCGGGGAGCTGTTTTTT. Its protein product is CASSSRAGNTGELFF. V and J are TRBV19 and TRBJ2-2, with D maybe TRBD2 (5 bases). Between the trimmed V and J ends, which lost 5 bases and 1 base, there was a span of 11 bases. The CDR3 totals 15 residues. Germline-derived CDR1 and CDR2 are LNHDA and SQIVND (reference sequence).

The chain employs TRBV7-9 and TRBJ1-4; D not resolved. CDR1 SEHNR and CDR2 FQNEAQ come from the germline V gene (reference sequence). This CDR3 is built from 15 residues. Trimming left V 5 bases short and J 3 bases short, with 13 bases between. CDR3 nucleotide sequence: TGTGCCAGCAGCCCAGAGGCAGCTTCTAATGAAAAACTGTTTTTT. Its translation is CASSPEAASNEKLFF.

The V call is TRBV30, the J call TRBJ1-2; 9 positions agree with TRBD1. CDR3 length equals 15 residues. V shed 4 bases and J 6 bases; nucleotides not matched to a gene: 12. CDR1 and CDR2 (germline): GTSNPN, SVGIG (reference sequence). DNA of the CDR3: TGTGCCTGGACCGTTACGGGGACAGGGAAAAATGGCTACACCTTC. Amino acid sequence: CAWTVTGTGKNGYTF.

The rearrangement joins TRBV29-1 to TRBJ2-3, with a possible D match to TRBD2 (6 bases). CDR1 is SQVTM and CDR2 is ANQGSEA in the germline V gene. The CDR3 is made up of 15 amino acids. Trimming cost V 5 bases and J 2 bases, with 17 bases left between them. The CDR3 DNA follows: TGCAGCGTTTCTCCCACGGGACTCAACACAGATACGCAGTATTTT. It encodes CSVSPTGLNTDTQYF.

The chain couples TRBV29-1 to TRBJ1-2, with D maybe TRBD1 (6 bases). Germline CDR1 is SQVTM and CDR2 is ANQGSEA. This CDR3 has 13 amino acids. V lost 7 bases and J lost 8, with 20 bases in between. CDR3 protein: CSGGQRGLLGYTF. CDR3 DNA sequence: TGCAGCGGCGGCCAACGGGGGCTCCTGGGCTACACCTTC.

This clone was observed a handful of times. The gene calls are TRBV7-9 and TRBJ1-6; 10 bases line up with TRBD1. V lost 5 bases to trimming and J lost 1 base; unmatched junction nucleotides: 5. This CDR3 region has 17 residues. Looked up from germline, CDR1 is SEHNR and CDR2 is FQNEAQ (reference sequence). CDR3 nucleotides: TGTGCCAGCAGCGGAAGGACAGGGGGATCCTATAATTCACCCCTCCACTTT. Translation gives CASSGRTGGSYNSPLHF.

V is TRBV19 and J is TRBJ1-2; 9 bases are shared with TRBD1. From germline, CDR1 is LNHDA and CDR2 SQIVND (reference sequence). Trimming removed 4 bases from V and 8 bases from J; junction bases left unmatched: 5. The CDR3 covers 13 residues. In nucleotides, the CDR3 is TGTGCCAGTAGTAATACAGGGGGCTACGGCTACACCTTC. As protein: CASSNTGGYGYTF.

This sequence joins TRBV5-1 and TRBJ1-3, with D unclear. CDR3 length: 14 amino acids. V dropped 5 bases and J dropped 0 bases, with 9 bases sitting between them. The germline CDR1 and CDR2 sequences are SGHRS and YFSETQ. CDR3 protein: CASRSGSSGNTIYF. CDR3 coding DNA: TGCGCCAGCAGGTCCGGGAGCTCTGGAAACACCATATATTTT.

This chain uses TRBV7-3 with TRBJ2-1; 10 nucleotides agree with TRBD2. Germline V lookup: CDR1 SGHTA, CDR2 FQGTGA. Trimming took 5 bases from V and 9 from J; bases not matched to a gene: 7. The CDR3 sequence is 14 residues long. The CDR3: CASSTGTSAREQFF. Written as DNA, the CDR3 is TGTGCCAGCAGCACCGGGACTAGCGCTCGTGAGCAGTTCTTC.

V and J are TRBV28 and TRBJ1-6; 9 nucleotides line up with TRBD1. The V gene's germline CDR1 is MDHEN and CDR2 SYDVKM. The ends lost 5 bases at V and 6 bases at J; junction bases unmatched: 11. The CDR3 has 17 amino acids. CDR3 nucleotides: TGTGCCAGCAGTACCCAACAGGGGGCGCCGGGTAATTCACCCCTCCACTTT. Protein product: CASSTQQGAPGNSPLHF. Together with reference TRBV28 and TRBJ1-6, the CDR3 gives the full variable domain: DVKVTQSSRYLVKRTGEKVFLECVQDMDHENMFWYRQDPGLGLRLIYFSYDVKMKEKGDIPEGYSVSREKKERFSLILESASTNQTSMYLCASSTQQGAPGNSPLHFGNGTRLTVT.

The rearrangement joins TRBV25-1 to TRBJ1-1; D is unresolved. The CDR3 runs to 12 residues. From germline, CDR1 is MGHDK and CDR2 SYGVNS. Deletions cut 2 bases from V and 8 bases from J, with 9 bases between. CDR3 sequence (DNA): TGTGCCAGCAGTGAACCGAGTGGGGAAGCTTTCTTT. It is translated as CASSEPSGEAFF.

This chain links TRBV15 with TRBJ2-1; 9 nucleotides align to TRBD1. Germline assignment: CDR1 LNHNV and CDR2 YYDKDF (reference sequence). With V trimmed by 2 bases and J by 5 bases, 16 bases remained unmatched. The CDR3 sequence is 19 residues long. The CDR3 DNA follows: TGTGCCACCAGCAGACCGCCCTCCCTAACAGGGGGCTTGGACAATGAGCAGTTCTTC. This gives the protein CATSRPPSLTGGLDNEQFF.

This sequence joins TRBV15 and TRBJ2-7, with TRBD1 identical over 8 bases. Trimming cost V 2 bases and J 5 bases; bases outside gene matches: 5. The CDR3 sequence is 14 residues long. The germline V gene encodes CDR1 LNHNV and CDR2 YYDKDF (reference sequence). The CDR3, as DNA: TGTGCCACCAGCAGAATGACAGGGGTGGACGAGCAGTACTTC. As protein: CATSRMTGVDEQYF.